This entry features one TCR beta chain sequence. Its antigen is still unknown. Base qualities are not provided; no much larger clone lies one nucleotide away. This sample was included in a study of blood T cell repertoires in COVID-19 (dated by TCRdb to 2019 to 2021). For context, the study as a whole: Samples from collaborators originated in the United States, Italy and Spain and spanned both the acute and convalescent phases of COVID-19. The prospective study material was composed of cDNA or gDNA derived from T cells, B-cell-depleted T cells, or PBMCs. The dataset comprised deeply sampled blood TCRbeta repertoires from subjects exposed to, actively infected with, or recovered from COVID-19. The repertoires were released in a freely available public database intended as a resource for research on the immune response to SARS-CoV-2. The samples were drawn from the first 160 participants of the ongoing ImmuneRACE study and from 1,254 subjects provided by 6 global collaborators. A de-identified subject ID, COVID-19 status, age in years and sex were almost always included in the sample metadata. Where available, HLA class I and class II types were taken from metadata supplied by the sample provider and were not determined by assay-based typing. Study-wide conclusions, independent of this receptor: Clinical and demographic metadata were provided uncurated, with the amount varying by source and participant.

Collaborating institutions collected whole blood in K2EDTA tubes following their own protocols. For TCRbeta analysis, collaborators shipped samples as frozen whole blood, isolated PBMCs, or DNA extracted from either of those sample types. Taken from cysteine to phenylalanine, the CDR3 has 17 residues. CDR3 DNA is the only sequence kept; it has 51 bases, read in frame from the first base. V loses 1 base of germline sequence and J loses 2 bases, and the interval between the two ends is 15 bases. In the germline V gene, CDR1 corresponds to SGDLS and CDR2 to YYNGEE. TCRbeta CDR3 regions were amplified from genomic DNA using the immunoSEQ Assay, a bias-controlled multiplex PCR. The original methods were these. The number of nucleated cells in each sample was estimated by amplification of reference gene primers within the assay. To quantify the absolute abundance of each unique TCRbeta CDR3 rearrangement, sequence reads were collapsed and filtered. For each sample, productive Simpson clonality was calculated as the square root of Simpson's diversity index over productive rearrangements. TCRdb took this table from immuneACCESS and kept in-frame rearrangements with V and J called. Such tables lack part of the clones; where checked against another copy, unresolved V genes explain under half of the gap, and the rest is unexplained. V and J calls and clone size are as listed in that table; D and trimming were resolved from the DNA. The sample table records 95,000 to 120,000 clones; about nine tenths of these occur just once. Of the sample, 2% to 3% is held by the ten largest clones.

This clonotype originated in a human donor in a cohort sampled during active COVID-19. The sequenced material came from peripheral blood. The rearranged chain carries TRBV9 and TRBJ2-2, and the D gene may be TRBD2, 6 bases matching. CDR3 reads: CASSVWPASDNTGELFF. Read as DNA, the sequence is TGTGCCAGCAGCGTATGGCCGGCTAGCGATAACACCGGGGAGCTGTTTTTT.